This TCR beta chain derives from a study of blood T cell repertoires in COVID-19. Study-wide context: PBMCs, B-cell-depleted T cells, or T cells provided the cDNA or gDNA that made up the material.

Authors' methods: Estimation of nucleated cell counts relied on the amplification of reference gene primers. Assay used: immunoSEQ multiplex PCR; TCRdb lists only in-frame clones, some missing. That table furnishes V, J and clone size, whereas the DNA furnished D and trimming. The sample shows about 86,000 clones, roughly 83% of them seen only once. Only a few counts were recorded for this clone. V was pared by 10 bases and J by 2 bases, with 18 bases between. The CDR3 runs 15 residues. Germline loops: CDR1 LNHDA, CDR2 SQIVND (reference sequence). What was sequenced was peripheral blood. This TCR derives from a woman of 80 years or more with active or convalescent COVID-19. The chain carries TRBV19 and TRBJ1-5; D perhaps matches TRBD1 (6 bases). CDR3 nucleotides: TGTGCCACCAAAAGGGGGGGCGAGGGCAATCAGCCCCAGCATTTT. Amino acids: CATKRGGEGNQPQHF. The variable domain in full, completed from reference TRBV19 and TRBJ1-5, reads DGGITQSPKYLFRKEGQNVTLSCEQNLNHDAMYWYRQDPGQGLRLIYYSQIVNDFQKGDIAEGYSVSREKKESFPLTVTSAQKNPTAFYLCATKRGGEGNQPQHFGDGTRLSIL.